A selection of T cell receptor beta chains follows, all from one sample in a study of PD-L1 blockade in urothelial cancer. TCRdb's copy holds only in-frame clones and misses some; the assay was immunoSEQ multiplex PCR. The data show 84,000 or so clones, more than 75% seen once. The sequences come from PBMCs, collected around atezolizumab (anti-PD-L1) treatment. The receptors here all came from a man between 60 and 70 years old with urothelial cancer. CDR3s include the opening cysteine and the closing phenylalanine or tryptophan. D genes are given only for firm matches. Some rows mark clone size as missing; the rest say once, few, many or name a class of expanded clone.

J: TRBJ2-1
D: TRBD2
V: TRBV7-2
size: .
DNA: TGTGCCAGCAGCTTCCCTTTACCCGGGACTAGCGCCGATAATGAGCAGTTCTTC
CDR3: CASSFPLPGTSADNEQFF

J: TRBJ2-7
D: .
V: TRBV5-1
size: .
DNA: TGCGCCAGCAGCACCGAAGGGGCGGGGCCCTACGAGCAGTACTTC
CDR3: CASSTEGAGPYEQYF

J: TRBJ2-5
D: TRBD2
V: TRBV7-3
size: .
DNA: TGTGCCAGCAGCTTAGCGGGAGGGTTTGAGACCCAGTACTTC
CDR3: CASSLAGGFETQYF

J: TRBJ2-7
D: .
V: TRBV28
size: .
DNA: TGTGCCAGCAGTTCACAGGGTTCCGTCTACGAGCAGTACTTC
CDR3: CASSSQGSVYEQYF

J: TRBJ1-2
D: .
V: TRBV19
size: .
DNA: TGTGCCAGTAGGGAGACAGGAAAAGGGTATGGCTACACCTTC
CDR3: CASRETGKGYGYTF

J: TRBJ2-3
D: .
V: TRBV9
size: .
DNA: TGTGCCAGCAGCTCCCCTAGTGGGGACAAAGTTCAAGATACGCAGTATTTT
CDR3: CASSSPSGDKVQDTQYF

J: TRBJ2-1
D: .
V: TRBV5-1
size: .
DNA: TGCGCCAGCAGCCCGCCCCGGACCCCGGGGGAGCAGTTCTTC
CDR3: CASSPPRTPGEQFF

J: TRBJ2-1
D: TRBD2
V: TRBV28
size: .
DNA: TGTGCCAGCAGTGCCTATGGGGGGGTCAATGAGCAGTTCTTC
CDR3: CASSAYGGVNEQFF

J: TRBJ2-7
D: TRBD2
V: TRBV11-2
size: .
DNA: TGTGCCAGCAGCACGACTAGCGGGAGCTCCTACGAGCAGTACTTC
CDR3: CASSTTSGSSYEQYF

J: TRBJ2-3
D: TRBD1
V: TRBV5-1
size: .
DNA: TGCGCCAGCAGCTCCGGGACAGGCGAAGATACGCAGTATTTT
CDR3: CASSSGTGEDTQYF

J: TRBJ1-1
D: .
V: TRBV5-8
size: .
DNA: TGTGCCAGCAGTTTCCGGAGGACTGAAGCTTTCTTT
CDR3: CASSFRRTEAFF

J: TRBJ1-5
D: .
V: TRBV27
size: .
DNA: TGTGCCAGCAGTCAACAACAGGGTAATCAGCCCCAGCATTTT
CDR3: CASSQQQGNQPQHF

J: TRBJ2-7
D: TRBD2
V: TRBV5-4
size: .
DNA: TGTGCCAGCAGCTTGGCTATGCGGGGGACCTACGAGCAGTACTTC
CDR3: CASSLAMRGTYEQYF

J: TRBJ1-1
D: .
V: TRBV5-1
size: .
DNA: TGCGCCAGCAGCTTTCGCTCGGGGGGCGGCACTGAAGCTTTCTTT
CDR3: CASSFRSGGGTEAFF

J: TRBJ2-4
D: .
V: TRBV18
size: .
DNA: TGTGCCAGCTCACCAAAGAGGGCACGAGGAACCAAAAACATTCAGTACTTC
CDR3: CASSPKRARGTKNIQYF

J: TRBJ2-1
D: .
V: TRBV7-8
size: .
DNA: TGTGCCAGCAGCCCCTTGGAGATTCTGTTCAATGAGCAGTTCTTC
CDR3: CASSPLEILFNEQFF

J: TRBJ1-5
D: .
V: TRBV11-3
size: few
DNA: TGTGCCAGCAGCTTCAAGGGGTCGCCCCAGCATTTT
CDR3: CASSFKGSPQHF

J: TRBJ1-6
D: .
V: TRBV6-1
size: .
DNA: TGTGCCAGCAGTTTCAGGGGTGGTGATTCACCCCTCCACTTT
CDR3: CASSFRGGDSPLHF

J: TRBJ2-2
D: TRBD2
V: TRBV4-1
size: .
DNA: TGCGCCAGCAGCCCCGGACTAGCGGGTTTAGGCACCGGGGAGCTGTTTTTT
CDR3: CASSPGLAGLGTGELFF

J: TRBJ1-5
D: .
V: TRBV9
size: .
DNA: TGTGCCAGCAGCGTAGGGCCCGGCAATCAGCCCCAGCATTTT
CDR3: CASSVGPGNQPQHF

J: TRBJ2-5
D: .
V: TRBV5-4
size: .
DNA: TGTGCCAGCAGCTTGGCCGGGGTGGGGGAGACCCAGTACTTC
CDR3: CASSLAGVGETQYF

J: TRBJ1-6
D: .
V: TRBV18
size: .
DNA: TGTGCCAGCTCACCCGCCGGGAGCTCCTATAATTCACCCCTCCACTTT
CDR3: CASSPAGSSYNSPLHF

J: TRBJ1-1
D: .
V: TRBV10-3
size: .
DNA: TGTGCCATCAGTGTCGGGGGGCAGGGCACTGAAGCTTTCTTT
CDR3: CAISVGGQGTEAFF

J: TRBJ2-7
D: .
V: TRBV7-9
size: .
DNA: TGTGCCAGCAGCTTAGGTCTTCGGGCAGGGGAGCAGTACTTC
CDR3: CASSLGLRAGEQYF

J: TRBJ2-7
D: .
V: TRBV14
size: .
DNA: TGTGCCAGCAGCCAAGTGTTTTGGAGGGGCCCTGGGGCCCTGTACGAGCAGTACTTC
CDR3: CASSQVFWRGPGALYEQYF

J: TRBJ2-5
D: TRBD2
V: TRBV9
size: .
DNA: TGTGCCAGCAGCGCGAGCGGGGATGGTGAGACCCAGTACTTC
CDR3: CASSASGDGETQYF

J: TRBJ2-4
D: .
V: TRBV6-5
size: .
DNA: TGTGCCAGCAGTTACTCACTAGCAGTAGCCAAAAACATTCAGTACTTC
CDR3: CASSYSLAVAKNIQYF

J: TRBJ1-1
D: .
V: TRBV18
size: .
DNA: TGTGCCAGCTCGCATGACAAGAACACTGAAGCTTTCTTT
CDR3: CASSHDKNTEAFF

J: TRBJ2-5
D: .
V: TRBV30
size: .
DNA: TGTGCCTGGACTACCCAAGAGACCCAGTACTTC
CDR3: CAWTTQETQYF

J: TRBJ2-3
D: .
V: TRBV7-8
size: .
DNA: TGTGCCAGCAGCTCCACCTTGACCGCGGGTGCTAGCACAGATACGCAGTATTTT
CDR3: CASSSTLTAGASTDTQYF

J: TRBJ2-5
D: .
V: TRBV14
size: .
DNA: TGTGCCAGCAGCCAATGGACAGCAGTACAAGAGACCCAGTACTTC
CDR3: CASSQWTAVQETQYF

J: TRBJ2-2
D: .
V: TRBV5-1
size: once
DNA: TGCGCCAGCAGCTTGGTGGGCAGGGCTAACACCGGGGAGCTGTTTTTT
CDR3: CASSLVGRANTGELFF

J: TRBJ1-3
D: .
V: TRBV11-3
size: .
DNA: TGTGCCAGCAGCTCACTACCAGGGGATTTTGGAAACACCATATATTTT
CDR3: CASSSLPGDFGNTIYF

J: TRBJ1-5
D: TRBD1
V: TRBV7-4
size: .
DNA: TGTGCCAGCCCCAGTTGGGACAGGGTGTCCGGCAATCAGCCCCAGCATTTT
CDR3: CASPSWDRVSGNQPQHF

J: TRBJ1-5
D: .
V: TRBV4-1
size: .
DNA: TGCGCCAGCAGCCAAGATCTGGGCCTCGGGGTGCCCCAGCATTTT
CDR3: CASSQDLGLGVPQHF

J: TRBJ1-3
D: TRBD1
V: TRBV6-1
size: .
DNA: TGTGCCAGCAGTTCCGGGACAGGGAGTGGAAACACCATATATTTT
CDR3: CASSSGTGSGNTIYF

J: TRBJ2-2
D: TRBD1
V: TRBV19
size: .
DNA: TGTGCCACCGGGACAGGTAACACCGGGGAGCTGTTTTTT
CDR3: CATGTGNTGELFF

J: TRBJ2-3
D: TRBD1
V: TRBV29-1
size: .
DNA: TGCAGCGTTGAAGATCTTTTCGGGACAGGCACAGATACGCAGTATTTT
CDR3: CSVEDLFGTGTDTQYF

J: TRBJ2-7
D: .
V: TRBV6-4
size: .
DNA: TGTGCCAGGCCTTGTACGGGGGGCCCCTACGAGCAGTACTTC
CDR3: CARPCTGGPYEQYF

J: TRBJ1-5
D: .
V: TRBV4-3
size: .
DNA: TGCGCCAGCAGCCAAGTGTATACCCAGCTCCTAGCAAATCAGCCCCAGCATTTT
CDR3: CASSQVYTQLLANQPQHF

J: TRBJ2-1
D: TRBD2
V: TRBV2
size: .
DNA: TGTGCCAGCAGTCGGACTAGCGGGGGAATCTACAATGAGCAGTTCTTC
CDR3: CASSRTSGGIYNEQFF

J: TRBJ2-3
D: TRBD2
V: TRBV11-3
size: .
DNA: TGTGCCAGCAGCTTAGGCGATAGCGGGGGCACAGATACGCAGTATTTT
CDR3: CASSLGDSGGTDTQYF

J: TRBJ2-3
D: .
V: TRBV28
size: .
DNA: TGTGCCAGCAGTTTAGGAGGGTCCCGCACAGATACGCAGTATTTT
CDR3: CASSLGGSRTDTQYF

J: TRBJ1-2
D: .
V: TRBV30
size: .
DNA: TGTGCCTCTAACCCTAACTATGGCTACACCTTC
CDR3: CASNPNYGYTF

J: TRBJ1-6
D: .
V: TRBV30
size: .
DNA: TGTGCCTGGAGTGTAGGGGGCTATAATTCACCCCTCCACTTT
CDR3: CAWSVGGYNSPLHF

J: TRBJ2-7
D: .
V: TRBV28
size: .
DNA: TGTGCCAGCAGGGAAGGCGGATACTACGAGCAGTACTTC
CDR3: CASREGGYYEQYF

J: TRBJ1-5
D: TRBD1
V: TRBV19
size: few
DNA: TGTGCCAGTAGTAGACAGGGGTTGGGGCCCCAGCATTTT
CDR3: CASSRQGLGPQHF

J: TRBJ1-1
D: TRBD1
V: TRBV10-1
size: .
DNA: TGCGCCAGCAGTGAGTCGCCGGGGACAGCGTACCATGAAGCTTTCTTT
CDR3: CASSESPGTAYHEAFF

J: TRBJ2-5
D: .
V: TRBV28
size: .
DNA: TGTGCCAGCAAAACAGGCACGGCACAAGAGACCCAGTACTTC
CDR3: CASKTGTAQETQYF

J: TRBJ1-3
D: .
V: TRBV5-1
size: .
DNA: TGCGCCAGCAGCCCAGACAGCCGCTCTGGAAACACCATATATTTT
CDR3: CASSPDSRSGNTIYF

J: TRBJ1-1
D: .
V: TRBV25-1
size: few
DNA: TGTGCCAGCAGTGTACAAAGCACTGAAGCTTTCTTT
CDR3: CASSVQSTEAFF